One and the same sample provided the 20 T cell receptor beta chains below, sequenced in a study of CD8 T cells in Susac syndrome. Reverse transcription of roughly 0.45 to 1 ug RNA was performed with random hexamers. TCRdb independently ran MiXCR on the immunoSEQ multiplex PCR reads; one entry per CDR3 protein. The sample includes approximately 150,000 distinct CDR3 sequences, approximately 90% of them seen just once. What was sequenced was CD4+ T cells from PBMCs. Source of these receptors: a human donor in good health.

This chain joins TRBV7-2 and TRBJ2-7, with a weak D call TRBD1 (5 bases). Germline V CDR1 and CDR2: SGHTA, FQGNSA. The CDR3 extends over 15 amino acids. The ends were cut back, 0 bases at V and 0 bases at J, with 9 bases in the middle. CDR3 bases: TGTGCCAGCAGCTTAGCCCCCAGGGTCTCCTACGAGCAGTACTTC. It yields the protein CASSLAPRVSYEQYF.

This chain links TRBV20-1 with TRBJ1-5, with TRBD1 identical over 7 bases. V dropped 6 bases and J dropped 1; count of bases not matched to a gene: 9. The germline V gene has CDR1 DFQATT and CDR2 SNEGSKA (reference sequence). The CDR3 extends over 15 amino acids. CDR3 protein: CSAPRQGGSNQPQHF. The CDR3 DNA is TGCAGTGCCCCAAGACAGGGAGGGAGCAATCAGCCCCAGCATTTT.

The V and J genes are TRBV6-1 and TRBJ1-1, with D hard to call. Trimming cost V 3 bases and J 4 bases, with 9 bases left between them. This CDR3 has 13 amino acids. Looked up from germline, CDR1 is MNHNS and CDR2 is SASEGT. DNA of the CDR3: TGTGCCAGCAGTGATAATATAGTCACTGAAGCTTTCTTT. As protein: CASSDNIVTEAFF.

The chain is built from TRBV5-1 and TRBJ2-3, with a tentative D call TRBD2 (5 bases). The germline V and J ends were trimmed by 0 bases and 3 bases, with 8 bases remaining between them. The CDR3 is 14 amino acids. In germline, CDR1 is SGHRS, CDR2 YFSETQ. CDR3 bases: TGCGCCAGCAGCTTGGTGGAGGTAACAGATACGCAGTATTTT. Translation gives CASSLVEVTDTQYF.

This chain joins TRBV28 and TRBJ2-1; possible D gene TRBD2, 7 bases. There are 15 residues in the CDR3. Germline-derived CDR1 and CDR2 are MDHEN and SYDVKM. V lost 7 bases, J lost 4 bases, and 17 bases lay in between. In nucleotides, the CDR3 is TGTGCCAGCATCACCCCCGGGGGGCAATACAATGAGCAGTTCTTC. This codes for CASITPGGQYNEQFF.

The rearrangement joins TRBV11-2 to TRBJ2-3; D is possibly TRBD2 (6 bases). CDR3 length: 16 residues. Looked up from germline, CDR1 is SGHAT and CDR2 is FQNNGV. V dropped 6 bases and J dropped 4 bases, with 20 bases sitting between them. The chain's CDR3 is CASSTFHGGRADTQYF. Here the CDR3 DNA reads TGTGCCAGCAGTACTTTTCACGGAGGGCGCGCAGATACGCAGTATTTT.

The chain links TRBV4-3 to TRBJ2-2; D uncertain. Trimming removed 0 bases at V and 5 bases at J, with 7 bases between. This CDR3 is built from 14 residues. From germline, CDR1 is LGHNA and CDR2 YSLEER. CDR3 sequence reads: CASSQDWATGELFF. The CDR3 nucleotides read TGCGCCAGCAGCCAAGATTGGGCGACCGGGGAGCTGTTTTTT.

The V and J genes are TRBV29-1 and TRBJ2-1, with unresolved D. Germline lookup yields CDR1 SQVTM and CDR2 ANQGSEA. The CDR3 is 14 residues long. Trimming pared 6 bases from V and 0 bases from J, leaving 12 bases between. CDR3 protein: CSVATASSYNEQFF. The CDR3 bases are TGCAGCGTAGCGACTGCAAGCTCCTACAATGAGCAGTTCTTC.

J is TRBJ1-1 and V is TRBV6-5; D remains unclear. This CDR3 has 15 amino acids. V was cut by 5 bases and J by 4 bases, with 17 bases left in between. CDR1 is MNHEY, CDR2 SVGAGI, per germline. CDR3 DNA: TGTGCCAGCAGTCCGACCGGCTCTCAAGTCACTGAAGCTTTCTTT. The encoded protein is CASSPTGSQVTEAFF.

The V gene is TRBV20-1, the J gene TRBJ2-1; no reliable D call. Germline CDR1 reads DFQATT; CDR2 reads SNEGSKA (reference sequence). The germline V and J ends were trimmed by 5 bases and 5 bases, with 10 bases remaining between them. CDR3 size: 12 residues. CDR3 bases: TGCAGTGCTGTGGACGATCACAATGAGCAGTTCTTC. This codes for CSAVDDHNEQFF.

CDR3 sequence: CASRAAQGTTDTQYF. For the CDR3, the DNA is TGTGCCAGCAGGGCCGCACAGGGCACCACAGATACGCAGTATTTT. This chain connects TRBV6-5 to TRBJ2-3; a weak D match, TRBD1 (6 bases). The CDR3 contains 15 residues. V was trimmed by 6 bases and J by 2 bases, leaving 15 bases between them. Germline-derived CDR1 and CDR2 are MNHEY and SVGAGI.

Written as DNA, the CDR3 is TGCGCCAGCAGCGTACTACAGGGGGCCGCCTACGAGCAGTACTTC. It is translated as CASSVLQGAAYEQYF. The rearrangement joins TRBV5-1 to TRBJ2-7; the match to TRBD1 covers 9 bases. With 4 bases clipped from V and 2 bases from J, the junction kept 7 bases outside the gene matches. Germline V gives CDR1 SGHRS, CDR2 YFSETQ. CDR3 length: 15 residues.

V and J are TRBV10-3 and TRBJ2-5; 7 positions match TRBD2. The CDR3 consists of 13 residues. The trim removed 10 bases at V and 5 bases at J, leaving 10 bases unmatched. Per germline, CDR1 ENHRY and CDR2 SYGVKD. The CDR3 loop is CATATGRGETQYF. In DNA, the CDR3 is TGTGCCACCGCTACGGGGCGGGGGGAGACCCAGTACTTC.

This chain uses TRBV7-2 with TRBJ1-4; a weak D match, TRBD1 (6 bases). Trimming took 5 bases from V and 8 from J, leaving 18 bases between them. Looked up from germline, CDR1 is SGHTA and CDR2 is FQGNSA. The CDR3 runs to 15 residues. The CDR3 here is CASSTGRAGREKLFF. As DNA, the CDR3 is TGTGCCAGCAGCACAGGGAGGGCCGGGAGGGAAAAACTGTTTTTT.

The V and J genes are TRBV29-1 and TRBJ1-1; a weak D match, TRBD1 (5 bases). V lost 4 bases to trimming and J lost 3 bases, with 12 bases between them. Germline V gives CDR1 SQVTM, CDR2 ANQGSEA. The CDR3 totals 13 residues. The CDR3 DNA sequence: TGCAGCGTTGTAAGGACAATGGACACTGAAGCTTTCTTT. Translating it yields CSVVRTMDTEAFF.

The gene calls are TRBV30 and TRBJ1-6; no reliable D call. CDR1 is GTSNPN and CDR2 is SVGIG in the germline V gene (reference sequence). V gave up 3 bases and J gave up 2 bases, with 11 bases separating them. This CDR3 has 15 amino acids. The chain's CDR3 is CAWSLSGTYNSPLHF. The DNA for the CDR3 is TGTGCCTGGAGCCTCTCTGGGACCTATAATTCACCCCTCCACTTT.

CDR3 in DNA: TGCGCCAGCAGCGTCTTACAGGGCGAAGCTTTCTTT. Residues: CASSVLQGEAFF. The rearrangement joins TRBV5-1 to TRBJ1-1, with D possibly being TRBD1 (6 bases). The CDR3 is 12 amino acids. Germline V gene sequence: CDR1 SGHRS, CDR2 YFSETQ. V lost 4 bases and J 8 bases, leaving 12 bases between the germline ends.

The chain uses TRBV4-3 and TRBJ2-7; tentatively, D is TRBD1 (6 bases). The length of the CDR3 is 15 residues. Per the germline V gene, CDR1 is LGHNA and CDR2 is YSLEER. Trimming removed 0 bases at V and 4 bases at J, with 13 bases between. The CDR3 sequence is CASSQEWDTFYEQYF. Here the CDR3 DNA reads TGCGCCAGCAGCCAAGAGTGGGACACCTTTTACGAGCAGTACTTC.

J is TRBJ1-1 and V is TRBV18; D uncertain. This CDR3 has 13 amino acids. Between the trimmed V and J ends, which lost 8 bases and 5 bases, there was a span of 15 bases. The V gene's germline CDR1 is KGHSH and CDR2 LQKENI. The CDR3, as DNA: TGTGCCAGCCCCTGGGCGGGTAGAACTGAAGCTTTCTTT. Translation gives CASPWAGRTEAFF.

The chain has TRBV15 and TRBJ1-2; 8 bases match TRBD1. Germline assignment: CDR1 LNHNV and CDR2 YYDKDF (reference sequence). The CDR3 consists of 15 residues. Trimming cost V 1 base and J 2 bases; bases outside gene matches: 3. The CDR3 region is CATSRGGQGNYGYTF. The CDR3 DNA is TGTGCCACCAGCAGAGGAGGACAGGGAAACTATGGCTACACCTTC.